This is a list of T cell receptor beta chains from one sample in a study of T-cell memory formation after mild COVID-19. One entry per CDR3 protein results from TCRdb running MiXCR on the 5' RACE reads. The sample has under 600,000 distinct CDR3 sequences, about 22% seen once; the top ten hold around 9.2%. The sample comprised PBMCs or a T cell subset sorted from them (not recorded which). These receptors were taken from an adult woman who had mild COVID-19 (a few samples of this study predate the infection). Cell type and time point are not known. CDR3s include the opening cysteine and the closing phenylalanine or tryptophan. A D gene is named only where the DNA matches it firmly. Size values are once, few and many counts, or a class for expanded clones, and some rows have none.

v_gene: TRBV3-1
j_gene: TRBJ2-5
abundance: NA
d_gene: TRBD2
CDR3aa: CASRASGGSPHQYF
CDR3nt: TGTGCCAGCAGGGCTAGCGGGGGGTCCCCCCACCAGTACTTC

v_gene: TRBV4-1
j_gene: TRBJ1-3
abundance: few
d_gene: TRBD1
CDR3aa: CASSQGRQGPSRNTIYF
CDR3nt: TGCGCCAGCAGCCAAGGCAGACAGGGGCCCTCGAGAAACACCATATATTTT

v_gene: TRBV7-9
j_gene: TRBJ2-7
abundance: NA
d_gene: TRBD2
CDR3aa: CASSLGLAELYEQYF
CDR3nt: TGTGCCAGCAGCCTCGGACTAGCGGAACTCTACGAGCAGTACTTC

v_gene: TRBV10-3
j_gene: TRBJ2-5
abundance: few
d_gene: NA
CDR3aa: CAISEFQDTEYF
CDR3nt: TGTGCCATCAGTGAGTTCCAGGACACGGAGTACTTC

v_gene: TRBV7-8
j_gene: TRBJ2-3
abundance: NA
d_gene: TRBD2
CDR3aa: CASSYGTSGRASGTQYF
CDR3nt: TGTGCCAGCAGCTACGGGACTAGCGGGAGGGCCTCAGGTACGCAGTATTTT

v_gene: TRBV4-2
j_gene: TRBJ2-7
abundance: NA
d_gene: TRBD1
CDR3aa: CASSQETGVHYEQYF
CDR3nt: TGTGCCAGCAGCCAAGAGACAGGGGTCCACTACGAGCAGTACTTC

v_gene: TRBV12-3/TRBV12-4
j_gene: TRBJ2-1
abundance: few
d_gene: NA
CDR3aa: CASSVYGPSGEQFF
CDR3nt: TGTGCCAGCAGTGTTTACGGACCCAGTGGTGAGCAGTTCTTC

v_gene: TRBV7-2
j_gene: TRBJ2-3
abundance: NA
d_gene: NA
CDR3aa: CASSQDDLSSTDTQYF
CDR3nt: TGTGCCAGCAGCCAAGACGACCTTTCAAGCACAGATACGCAGTATTTT

v_gene: TRBV12-3/TRBV12-4
j_gene: TRBJ1-6
abundance: few
d_gene: NA
CDR3aa: CASSLVLGANSPLHF
CDR3nt: TGTGCCAGCAGTTTGGTTTTAGGAGCGAATTCACCCCTCCACTTT

v_gene: TRBV10-3
j_gene: TRBJ1-2
abundance: few
d_gene: NA
CDR3aa: CAIRAVQGVYGYTF
CDR3nt: TGTGCCATCAGGGCGGTACAGGGAGTTTATGGCTACACCTTC

v_gene: TRBV7-9
j_gene: TRBJ1-1
abundance: NA
d_gene: NA
CDR3aa: CASSLPDGMNTEAFF
CDR3nt: TGTGCCAGCAGCTTGCCGGACGGGATGAACACTGAAGCTTTCTTT

v_gene: TRBV20-1
j_gene: TRBJ2-7
abundance: NA
d_gene: TRBD1
CDR3aa: CSARDLEGQLYEQYF
CDR3nt: TGCAGTGCTAGAGATCTTGAGGGACAGCTCTACGAGCAGTACTTC

v_gene: TRBV5-1
j_gene: TRBJ2-1
abundance: many
d_gene: NA
CDR3aa: CASSLMAQSSYNEQFF
CDR3nt: TGCGCCAGCAGCTTGATGGCACAGTCAAGCTACAATGAGCAGTTCTTC

v_gene: TRBV4-3
j_gene: TRBJ2-7
abundance: few
d_gene: TRBD2
CDR3aa: CASSLGTSGRDEQYF
CDR3nt: TGCGCCAGCAGCCTCGGGACTAGCGGGAGGGACGAGCAGTACTTC

v_gene: TRBV27
j_gene: TRBJ1-4
abundance: NA
d_gene: NA
CDR3aa: CASSRRETNEKLFF
CDR3nt: TGTGCCAGCAGTCGCCGGGAGACTAATGAAAAACTGTTTTTT

v_gene: TRBV21-1
j_gene: TRBJ1-1
abundance: NA
d_gene: NA
CDR3aa: CASSIEGAGGAFF
CDR3nt: TGTGCCAGCAGCATAGAGGGGGCAGGCGGGGCTTTCTTT

v_gene: TRBV5-6
j_gene: TRBJ2-7
abundance: few
d_gene: TRBD1
CDR3aa: CASSVTGEQYF
CDR3nt: TGTGCCAGCAGCGTGACAGGGGAGCAGTACTTC

v_gene: TRBV7-2
j_gene: TRBJ2-5
abundance: NA
d_gene: NA
CDR3aa: CASSLVGGGGPGTQYF
CDR3nt: TGTGCCAGCAGCTTAGTAGGAGGAGGGGGACCGGGGACCCAGTACTTC

v_gene: TRBV6-5
j_gene: TRBJ2-1
abundance: NA
d_gene: NA
CDR3aa: CASSYARDWSEQFF
CDR3nt: TGTGCCAGCAGTTACGCCCGGGACTGGAGTGAGCAGTTCTTC

v_gene: TRBV24-1
j_gene: TRBJ2-2
abundance: NA
d_gene: NA
CDR3aa: CATRKITGELFF
CDR3nt: TGTGCCACCAGGAAAATCACCGGGGAGCTGTTTTTT

v_gene: TRBV20-1
j_gene: TRBJ1-2
abundance: NA
d_gene: NA
CDR3aa: CSADSHNYGYTF
CDR3nt: TGCAGTGCTGACAGCCATAACTATGGCTACACCTTC

v_gene: TRBV19
j_gene: TRBJ2-4
abundance: NA
d_gene: NA
CDR3aa: CASSTGEVNIQYF
CDR3nt: TGTGCCAGTAGTACAGGGGAGGTGAACATTCAGTACTTC

v_gene: TRBV5-1
j_gene: TRBJ2-7
abundance: few
d_gene: NA
CDR3aa: CASSLEQANEQYF
CDR3nt: TGCGCCAGCAGCTTGGAACAGGCGAACGAGCAGTACTTC

v_gene: TRBV27
j_gene: TRBJ2-7
abundance: many
d_gene: NA
CDR3aa: CASSLALSYEQYF
CDR3nt: TGTGCCAGCAGTTTAGCCCTATCCTACGAGCAGTACTTC

v_gene: TRBV7-3
j_gene: TRBJ2-2
abundance: few
d_gene: TRBD2
CDR3aa: CASSSSSGGAAELFF
CDR3nt: TGTGCCAGCAGCTCATCTAGCGGGGGGGCCGCGGAGCTGTTTTTT

v_gene: TRBV7-9
j_gene: TRBJ1-6
abundance: NA
d_gene: NA
CDR3aa: CASSSNQGGISPLHF
CDR3nt: TGTGCCAGCAGCTCCAATCAGGGCGGAATTTCACCCCTCCACTTT

v_gene: TRBV2
j_gene: TRBJ2-3
abundance: NA
d_gene: TRBD1
CDR3aa: CASRDRASDTQYF
CDR3nt: TGTGCCAGCAGGGACAGGGCTTCAGATACGCAGTATTTT

v_gene: TRBV6-1
j_gene: TRBJ1-2
abundance: few
d_gene: NA
CDR3aa: CASSEAPTGNYGYTF
CDR3nt: TGTGCCAGCAGTGAAGCGCCGACAGGCAACTATGGCTACACCTTC

v_gene: TRBV15
j_gene: TRBJ2-2
abundance: NA
d_gene: NA
CDR3aa: CATSREARAGELFF
CDR3nt: TGTGCCACCAGCAGAGAAGCGAGAGCCGGGGAGCTGTTTTTT

v_gene: TRBV5-6
j_gene: TRBJ1-2
abundance: NA
d_gene: NA
CDR3aa: CASRPDGYGYTF
CDR3nt: TGTGCCAGCAGACCGGACGGGTATGGCTACACCTTC

v_gene: TRBV7-2
j_gene: TRBJ2-3
abundance: few
d_gene: TRBD1
CDR3aa: CASSLGQITDTQYF
CDR3nt: TGTGCCAGCAGCTTGGGACAGATAACAGATACGCAGTATTTT

v_gene: TRBV11-2
j_gene: TRBJ1-5
abundance: few
d_gene: NA
CDR3aa: CASSRDTHQPQHF
CDR3nt: TGTGCCAGCAGCCGTGACACTCATCAGCCCCAGCATTTT

v_gene: TRBV11-2
j_gene: TRBJ1-1
abundance: NA
d_gene: NA
CDR3aa: CASSETWRSEAFF
CDR3nt: TGTGCCAGCAGCGAAACCTGGAGGAGTGAAGCTTTCTTT

v_gene: TRBV15
j_gene: TRBJ2-5
abundance: NA
d_gene: NA
CDR3aa: CATSALFGETQYF
CDR3nt: TGTGCCACCAGCGCCCTATTCGGAGAGACCCAGTACTTC

v_gene: TRBV4-1
j_gene: TRBJ2-3
abundance: many
d_gene: NA
CDR3aa: CASSQDGLRGDTDTQYF
CDR3nt: TGCGCCAGCAGCCAAGATGGGTTGAGGGGGGACACAGATACGCAGTATTTT

v_gene: TRBV20-1
j_gene: TRBJ1-2
abundance: NA
d_gene: NA
CDR3aa: CSAIAPGTRLYDGYTF
CDR3nt: TGCAGTGCTATAGCCCCTGGGACAAGGTTATACGATGGCTACACCTTC

v_gene: TRBV5-1
j_gene: TRBJ2-7
abundance: NA
d_gene: TRBD2
CDR3aa: CASSESGGGTNRWGQYF
CDR3nt: TGCGCCAGCAGCGAAAGCGGGGGCGGGACGAACCGCTGGGGGCAGTACTTC

v_gene: TRBV15
j_gene: TRBJ2-3
abundance: NA
d_gene: NA
CDR3aa: CATSRGDTSTDTQYF
CDR3nt: TGTGCCACCAGCAGAGGCGATACTAGCACAGATACGCAGTATTTT

v_gene: TRBV20-1
j_gene: TRBJ1-2
abundance: NA
d_gene: TRBD1
CDR3aa: CSASRDRGYGYTF
CDR3nt: TGCAGTGCAAGCCGGGACAGGGGCTATGGCTACACCTTC

v_gene: TRBV12-3/TRBV12-4
j_gene: TRBJ1-2
abundance: NA
d_gene: TRBD1
CDR3aa: CVYWDRGYGYTF
CDR3nt: TGTGTATACTGGGACAGGGGTTATGGCTACACCTTC

v_gene: TRBV5-1
j_gene: TRBJ2-3
abundance: NA
d_gene: NA
CDR3aa: CASALSPKPTDTQYF
CDR3nt: TGCGCCAGCGCCTTATCACCTAAGCCCACAGATACGCAGTATTTT

v_gene: TRBV4-1
j_gene: TRBJ2-1
abundance: many
d_gene: TRBD1
CDR3aa: CASSSPGTGDNEQFF
CDR3nt: TGCGCCAGCAGCTCGCCCGGGACAGGGGACAATGAGCAGTTCTTC

v_gene: TRBV3-1
j_gene: TRBJ1-2
abundance: NA
d_gene: TRBD1
CDR3aa: CASSHISGQAYGYTF
CDR3nt: TGTGCCAGCAGCCATATAAGCGGACAGGCTTATGGCTACACCTTC

v_gene: TRBV12-3/TRBV12-4
j_gene: TRBJ2-1
abundance: few
d_gene: NA
CDR3aa: CASNPDRSYNEQFF
CDR3nt: TGTGCCAGCAACCCGGACAGAAGCTACAATGAGCAGTTCTTC

v_gene: TRBV7-9
j_gene: TRBJ2-1
abundance: NA
d_gene: NA
CDR3aa: CASSGRKNNEQFF
CDR3nt: TGTGCCAGCAGTGGGAGGAAGAACAATGAGCAGTTCTTC

v_gene: TRBV12-3/TRBV12-4
j_gene: TRBJ2-5
abundance: few
d_gene: TRBD1
CDR3aa: CASSPGTGGVETQYF
CDR3nt: TGTGCCAGCAGTCCCGGGACAGGGGGCGTGGAGACCCAGTACTTC

v_gene: TRBV30
j_gene: TRBJ2-3
abundance: few
d_gene: NA
CDR3aa: CAWSVRGRPTDTQYF
CDR3nt: TGTGCCTGGAGTGTACGAGGACGACCCACAGATACGCAGTATTTT

v_gene: TRBV12-3/TRBV12-4
j_gene: TRBJ1-2
abundance: few
d_gene: TRBD1
CDR3aa: CASSQTGSSYGYTF
CDR3nt: TGTGCCAGCAGTCAGACAGGGTCTAGCTATGGCTACACCTTC

v_gene: TRBV7-9
j_gene: TRBJ2-7
abundance: NA
d_gene: TRBD2
CDR3aa: CASSPKRASGSNEQYF
CDR3nt: TGTGCCAGCAGCCCCAAGCGGGCTAGCGGGTCCAACGAGCAGTACTTC

v_gene: TRBV5-1
j_gene: TRBJ2-7
abundance: many
d_gene: TRBD1
CDR3aa: CASSPRTGDYEQYF
CDR3nt: TGCGCCAGCAGCCCCCGGACAGGGGATTACGAGCAGTACTTC

v_gene: TRBV7-2
j_gene: TRBJ2-3
abundance: few
d_gene: TRBD2
CDR3aa: CASSPLGLAGGPTDTQYF
CDR3nt: TGTGCCAGCAGCCCCTTGGGACTAGCGGGAGGACCCACAGATACGCAGTATTTT

v_gene: TRBV28
j_gene: TRBJ2-1
abundance: NA
d_gene: NA
CDR3aa: CASGTKGPNEQFF
CDR3nt: TGTGCCAGCGGGACGAAGGGCCCCAATGAGCAGTTCTTC

v_gene: TRBV7-6
j_gene: TRBJ1-2
abundance: NA
d_gene: NA
CDR3aa: CASSLGAGKSRANYGYTF
CDR3nt: TGTGCCAGCAGCTTAGGTGCCGGGAAGTCCAGGGCCAACTATGGCTACACCTTC

v_gene: TRBV10-3
j_gene: TRBJ2-1
abundance: few
d_gene: NA
CDR3aa: CAISEIGENNEQFF
CDR3nt: TGTGCCATCAGTGAGATTGGGGAAAACAATGAGCAGTTCTTC

v_gene: TRBV7-3
j_gene: TRBJ2-5
abundance: few
d_gene: NA
CDR3aa: CASSQPGEETQYF
CDR3nt: TGTGCCAGCAGCCAACCCGGGGAGGAGACCCAGTACTTC

v_gene: TRBV13
j_gene: TRBJ2-7
abundance: few
d_gene: TRBD2
CDR3aa: CASSRGSGGPAYEQYF
CDR3nt: TGTGCCAGCAGTCGAGGGAGCGGGGGGCCCGCCTACGAGCAGTACTTC

v_gene: TRBV20-1
j_gene: TRBJ2-5
abundance: NA
d_gene: NA
CDR3aa: CSAFRPGIETQYF
CDR3nt: TGCAGTGCTTTCCGCCCGGGCATAGAGACCCAGTACTTC

v_gene: TRBV12-3/TRBV12-4
j_gene: TRBJ2-3
abundance: few
d_gene: TRBD1
CDR3aa: CASSWAGGPGYF
CDR3nt: TGTGCCAGCAGTTGGGCAGGGGGCCCAGGGTATTTT

v_gene: TRBV12-3/TRBV12-4
j_gene: TRBJ2-7
abundance: few
d_gene: TRBD2
CDR3aa: CASRGGGTPAYEQYF
CDR3nt: TGTGCCAGCAGGGGGGGAGGGACGCCAGCTTACGAGCAGTACTTC